What follows are 26 T cell receptor beta chains derived from one specimen sequenced in a study of control samples from healthy donors and cancer patients. The protocol was immunoSEQ multiplex PCR, while the TCRdb copy is restricted to in-frame clones and leaves out a portion. The table has 77,000 or so clones, around 91% seen once. The sequenced material came from blood. The receptors were gathered from a man in his thirties or forties in good health.

This chain connects TRBV11-2 to TRBJ2-7, with D possibly being TRBD1 (8 bases). This CDR3 spans 13 amino acids. V lost 3 bases to trimming and J lost 7 bases, with 13 bases between them. Germline values: CDR1 SGHAT, CDR2 FQNNGV. The CDR3 nucleotides read TGTGCCAGCAGCTTCGGACAGGGAGGGGAGCAGTACTTC. Protein: CASSFGQGGEQYF. The whole variable domain, filled in from reference TRBV11-2 and TRBJ2-7, reads EAGVAQSPRYKIIEKRQSVAFWCNPISGHATLYWYQQILGQGPKLLIQFQNNGVVDDSQLPKDRFSAERLKGVDSTLKIQPAKLEDSAVYLCASSFGQGGEQYFGPGTRLTVT.

The chain is built from TRBV28 and TRBJ1-2; D is unclear. V lost 1 base and J 9 bases, leaving 12 bases between the germline ends. This CDR3 is built from 13 residues. Looked up from germline, CDR1 is MDHEN and CDR2 is SYDVKM. The CDR3 nucleotides are TGTGCCAGCAGTTTATCGGGGTCGATGAGCTACACCTTC. This encodes CASSLSGSMSYTF.

This clone was seen only once. This CDR3 is CASSQDRGSYSYNEQFF. In nucleotides, the CDR3 is TGTGCCAGCAGCCAAGATAGAGGGAGTTATTCCTACAATGAGCAGTTCTTC. The genes are TRBV14 and TRBJ2-1; D perhaps matches TRBD2 (5 bases). Germline CDR1 SGHDN, CDR2 FVKESK. Deletions cut 0 bases from V and 1 base from J, with 13 bases between. This CDR3 is 17 amino acids long.

The chain combines TRBV25-1 with TRBJ1-4; D gene uncertain. The CDR3 loop spans 14 amino acids. Trimming stripped 5 bases from V and 2 bases from J, with 9 bases between. Germline CDR1 is MGHDK and CDR2 is SYGVNS. CDR3 in amino acids: CASSHRATNEKLFF. CDR3 DNA: TGTGCCAGCAGTCACCGCGCGACTAATGAAAAACTGTTTTTT.

This CDR3 is CASSVGQLNTEAFF. The CDR3, as DNA: TGTGCCAGCAGCGTGGGACAGTTGAACACTGAAGCTTTCTTT. The chain links TRBV9 to TRBJ1-1; TRBD1 aligns across 7 bases. The length of the CDR3 is 14 residues. V lost 2 bases to trimming and J lost 0 bases; unmatched junction nucleotides: 1. CDR1 SGDLS and CDR2 YYNGEE come from the germline V gene.

The V gene is TRBV10-3, the J gene TRBJ2-5; perhaps TRBD2 as D (7 bases). Trimming took 7 bases from V and 5 from J, leaving 17 bases between them. This CDR3 has 14 residues. CDR1 ENHRY and CDR2 SYGVKD come from the germline V gene. CDR3 bases: TGTGCCATCACCTCAGGGCCGGGGGGCGAGACCCAGTACTTC. Protein product: CAITSGPGGETQYF.

The chain combines TRBV5-1 with TRBJ2-1; TRBD1 might be the D (5 bases). CDR1 SGHRS and CDR2 YFSETQ come from the germline V gene. The CDR3 has 14 residues. V was pared by 5 bases and J by 4 bases, with 13 bases between. In DNA, the CDR3 is TGCGCCAGCAGAGACTCACAGGTTTACAATGAGCAGTTCTTC. Translation gives CASRDSQVYNEQFF.

The genes are TRBV10-2 and TRBJ1-2; tentatively, D is TRBD1 (5 bases). The V end was cut by 3 bases, the J end by 4 bases, with 18 bases between. In germline, CDR1 is WSHSY, CDR2 SAAADI. There are 16 residues in the CDR3. This CDR3 reads CASSDGDVNVIYGYTF. Here the CDR3 DNA reads TGCGCCAGCAGTGATGGGGACGTCAACGTAATCTATGGCTACACCTTC.

The V call is TRBV29-1, the J call TRBJ1-1; 8 bases line up with TRBD1. The CDR3 has 13 amino acids. V lost 7 bases and J lost 4; bases outside the gene matches: 8. Germline lookup yields CDR1 SQVTM and CDR2 ANQGSEA. For the CDR3, the DNA is TGCAGCGCCGGACAGGGTTCGGGCACTGAAGCTTTCTTT. Amino acids: CSAGQGSGTEAFF. The variable domain in full, with the rest retrieved from reference TRBV29-1 and TRBJ1-1, is SAVISQKPSRDICQRGTSLTIQCQVDSQVTMMFWYRQQPGQSLTLIATANQGSEATYESGFVIDKFPISRPNLTFSTLTVSNMSPEDSSIYLCSAGQGSGTEAFFGQGTRLTVV.

In its sample, this clone was seen once. The chain links TRBV5-5 to TRBJ2-1; D is uncertain. The length of the CDR3 is 15 residues. Germline values: CDR1 SGHKS, CDR2 YYEKEE (reference sequence). V gave up 7 bases and J gave up 4 bases, with 18 bases separating them. CDR3: CASGEVAIPYNEQFF. CDR3 bases: TGTGCCAGCGGAGAGGTAGCCATACCTTACAATGAGCAGTTCTTC.

V is TRBV7-9 and J is TRBJ2-6; 8 bases match TRBD1. The CDR3 is 15 residues long. Losses at the gene ends were 5 bases for V and 4 bases for J; bases not matched to a gene: 4. The V gene's germline CDR1 is SEHNR and CDR2 FQNEAQ (reference sequence). Here the CDR3 reads CASSPGGLGANVLTF. The CDR3 DNA is TGTGCCAGCAGCCCAGGGGGCCTCGGGGCCAACGTCCTGACTTTC.

V usage is TRBV5-1 and J usage is TRBJ1-1; no clear D. V was cut by 0 bases and J by 4 bases, with 16 bases left in between. Germline V gene data show CDR1 as SGHRS and CDR2 as YFSETQ. CDR3 length equals 16 residues. Here the CDR3 DNA reads TGCGCCAGCAGCTTGGGGACCTTAAATGTAGGCACTGAAGCTTTCTTT. Translating gives CASSLGTLNVGTEAFF. Based on the CDR3 plus reference TRBV5-1 and TRBJ1-1, the full variable domain is KAGVTQTPRYLIKTRGQQVTLSCSPISGHRSVSWYQQTPGQGLQFLFEYFSETQRNKGNFPGRFSGRQFSNSRSEMNVSTLELGDSALYLCASSLGTLNVGTEAFFGQGTRLTVV.

Points on this clone: The sample has other DNA sequences that encode this CDR3 too. The J gene is TRBJ2-3, the V gene TRBV5-1; no reliable D call. The CDR3 has 12 amino acids. CDR1 SGHRS and CDR2 YFSETQ come from the germline V gene. V lost 0 bases and J 4 bases, leaving 3 bases between the germline ends. The CDR3 nucleotides read TGCGCCAGCAGCTTGGAGGCAGATACGCAGTATTTT. Its protein is CASSLEADTQYF.

This chain links TRBV27 with TRBJ1-3; 7 positions agree with TRBD1. The CDR3 sequence is 16 residues long. V gave up 5 bases and J gave up 4 bases; unmatched junction bases: 11. Germline CDR1 is MNHEY and CDR2 is SMNVEV (reference sequence). The DNA of the CDR3 is TGTGCCAGCAGTGCCCAGACAGGGTTCTTCGGAAACACCATATATTTT. Amino acid sequence: CASSAQTGFFGNTIYF.

This chain links TRBV4-3 with TRBJ1-1; D uncertain. The CDR3 has 15 amino acids. V shed 0 bases and J shed 1 base, with 9 bases lying between them. Germline V gives CDR1 LGHNA, CDR2 YSLEER. CDR3: CASSQEYLQNTEAFF. In DNA form, the CDR3 reads TGCGCCAGCAGCCAAGAATATCTGCAGAACACTGAAGCTTTCTTT.

This chain joins TRBV5-5 and TRBJ2-7, with 9 bases matching TRBD2. The CDR3 is made up of 15 amino acids. V shed 2 bases, J shed 1 base, and the junction held 4 bases outside the gene matches. The germline V gene encodes CDR1 SGHKS and CDR2 YYEKEE (reference sequence). The CDR3 coding sequence is TGTGCCAGCAGCTTAATAGCGGGAGTTTCCTACGAGCAGTACTTC. It is translated as CASSLIAGVSYEQYF.

This clone occurred a few times. This chain uses TRBV27 with TRBJ1-1; a possible D gene is TRBD1 (5 bases). The CDR3 contains 13 residues. Trimming left V 4 bases short and J 1 base short, with 7 bases between. Germline V gives CDR1 MNHEY, CDR2 SMNVEV (reference sequence). CDR3 loop: CASSSQGNTEAFF. For the CDR3, the DNA is TGTGCCAGCAGTTCCCAGGGGAACACTGAAGCTTTCTTT.

The chain has TRBV4-1 and TRBJ2-1; 9 nucleotides line up with TRBD1. Trimming took 1 base from V and 6 from J; bases not matched to a gene: 4. The CDR3 has 15 residues. Germline values: CDR1 MGHRA, CDR2 YSYEKL. CDR3 amino acids: CASSQAGQGLNEQFF. The CDR3 DNA follows: TGCGCCAGCAGCCAAGCGGGACAGGGTCTCAATGAGCAGTTCTTC.

The rearrangement links TRBV5-6 to TRBJ2-3, with 7 bases identical to TRBD1. V trimming: 4 bases; J trimming: 2 bases; junction bases outside the gene matches: 7. The CDR3 contains 15 residues. Germline assignment: CDR1 SGHDT and CDR2 YYEEEE. DNA of the CDR3: TGTGCCAGCAGCCAGTCGACAGGGAACACAGATACGCAGTATTTT. Its protein is CASSQSTGNTDTQYF.

The chain couples TRBV6-4 to TRBJ2-7; 7 bases map to TRBD2. CDR1 is MRHNA and CDR2 is SNTAGT in the germline V gene. V shed 3 bases and J 0 bases; nucleotides not matched to a gene: 11. The CDR3 loop spans 17 amino acids. The CDR3 DNA is TGTGCCAGCAGTGAAGTACTTCGGGGGGTAGGCTCCTACGAGCAGTACTTC. Amino acid sequence: CASSEVLRGVGSYEQYF.

The chain is built from TRBV6-2 or TRBV6-3 and TRBJ2-1, with D possibly being TRBD1 (5 bases). Germline-derived CDR1 and CDR2 are MNHEY and SVGEGT. This CDR3 spans 12 amino acids. V was trimmed by 2 bases and J by 10 bases, leaving 9 bases between them. CDR3 sequence: CASSYPDIEQFF. For the CDR3, the DNA is TGTGCCAGCAGTTACCCGGACATCGAGCAGTTCTTC.

This rearrangement joins TRBV5-1 to TRBJ2-5; a weak D match, TRBD2 (6 bases). Germline V gives CDR1 SGHRS, CDR2 YFSETQ. CDR3 length equals 15 residues. Trimming cost V 0 bases and J 2 bases, with 11 bases left between them. The CDR3 spells CASSLAGGEQETQYF. The CDR3 DNA follows: TGCGCCAGCAGCTTGGCCGGGGGTGAGCAAGAGACCCAGTACTTC. The variable domain in full, completed from reference TRBV5-1 and TRBJ2-5, reads KAGVTQTPRYLIKTRGQQVTLSCSPISGHRSVSWYQQTPGQGLQFLFEYFSETQRNKGNFPGRFSGRQFSNSRSEMNVSTLELGDSALYLCASSLAGGEQETQYFGPGTRLLVL.

The rearrangement links TRBV6-4 to TRBJ2-7, with D perhaps TRBD1 or TRBD2 (6 bases each). From germline, CDR1 is MRHNA and CDR2 SNTAGT. The CDR3 consists of 17 residues. V gave up 7 bases and J gave up 3 bases, with 25 bases separating them. CDR3 bases: TGTGCCAGCACCTCAGACAAGAGGGGGGACGTACACTACGAGCAGTACTTC. Amino acids: CASTSDKRGDVHYEQYF.

The J gene is TRBJ1-6, the V gene TRBV6-5, with no clear D. Germline V gene sequence: CDR1 MNHEY, CDR2 SVGAGI. This CDR3 contains 14 residues. Trimming pared 7 bases from V and 6 bases from J, leaving 13 bases between. The CDR3 is CASTFGLSNSPLHF. The CDR3 coding sequence is TGTGCCAGCACCTTCGGTTTAAGTAATTCACCCCTCCACTTT.

The chain carries TRBV6-1 and TRBJ1-5; the D gene is possibly TRBD1 (6 bases). This CDR3 spans 16 amino acids. Germline CDR1 MNHNS, CDR2 SASEGT. V shed 4 bases and J shed 5 bases, with 18 bases lying between them. The CDR3 sequence is CASSATGRTGDQPQHF. The CDR3 coding sequence is TGTGCCAGCAGTGCTACAGGGAGAACGGGTGATCAGCCCCAGCATTTT.

The chain uses TRBV7-2 and TRBJ2-2; no firm D call. This CDR3 is 16 amino acids long. Trimming took 5 bases from V and 0 from J, leaving 13 bases between them. Germline values: CDR1 SGHTA, CDR2 FQGNSA. Here the CDR3 reads CASSPFTPSNTGELFF. DNA of the CDR3: TGTGCCAGCAGCCCATTTACGCCATCGAACACCGGGGAGCTGTTTTTT. Complete variable domain (other parts from reference TRBV7-2 and TRBJ2-2): GAGVSQSPSNKVTEKGKDVELRCDPISGHTALYWYRQSLGQGLEFLIYFQGNSAPDKSGLPSDRFSAERTGGSVSTLTIQRTQQEDSAVYLCASSPFTPSNTGELFFGEGSRLTVL.